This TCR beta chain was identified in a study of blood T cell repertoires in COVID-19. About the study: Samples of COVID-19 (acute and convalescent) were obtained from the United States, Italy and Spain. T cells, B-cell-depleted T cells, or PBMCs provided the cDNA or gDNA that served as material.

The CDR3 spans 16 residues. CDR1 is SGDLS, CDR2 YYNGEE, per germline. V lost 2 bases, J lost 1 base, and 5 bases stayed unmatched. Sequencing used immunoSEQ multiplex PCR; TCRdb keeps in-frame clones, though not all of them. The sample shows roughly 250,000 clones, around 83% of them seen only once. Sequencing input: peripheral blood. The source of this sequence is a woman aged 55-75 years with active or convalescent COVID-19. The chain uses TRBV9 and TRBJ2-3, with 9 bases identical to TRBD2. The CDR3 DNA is TGTGCCAGCAGCGTCATAGCGGGGGATGGCACAGATACGCAGTATTTT. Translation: CASSVIAGDGTDTQYF.